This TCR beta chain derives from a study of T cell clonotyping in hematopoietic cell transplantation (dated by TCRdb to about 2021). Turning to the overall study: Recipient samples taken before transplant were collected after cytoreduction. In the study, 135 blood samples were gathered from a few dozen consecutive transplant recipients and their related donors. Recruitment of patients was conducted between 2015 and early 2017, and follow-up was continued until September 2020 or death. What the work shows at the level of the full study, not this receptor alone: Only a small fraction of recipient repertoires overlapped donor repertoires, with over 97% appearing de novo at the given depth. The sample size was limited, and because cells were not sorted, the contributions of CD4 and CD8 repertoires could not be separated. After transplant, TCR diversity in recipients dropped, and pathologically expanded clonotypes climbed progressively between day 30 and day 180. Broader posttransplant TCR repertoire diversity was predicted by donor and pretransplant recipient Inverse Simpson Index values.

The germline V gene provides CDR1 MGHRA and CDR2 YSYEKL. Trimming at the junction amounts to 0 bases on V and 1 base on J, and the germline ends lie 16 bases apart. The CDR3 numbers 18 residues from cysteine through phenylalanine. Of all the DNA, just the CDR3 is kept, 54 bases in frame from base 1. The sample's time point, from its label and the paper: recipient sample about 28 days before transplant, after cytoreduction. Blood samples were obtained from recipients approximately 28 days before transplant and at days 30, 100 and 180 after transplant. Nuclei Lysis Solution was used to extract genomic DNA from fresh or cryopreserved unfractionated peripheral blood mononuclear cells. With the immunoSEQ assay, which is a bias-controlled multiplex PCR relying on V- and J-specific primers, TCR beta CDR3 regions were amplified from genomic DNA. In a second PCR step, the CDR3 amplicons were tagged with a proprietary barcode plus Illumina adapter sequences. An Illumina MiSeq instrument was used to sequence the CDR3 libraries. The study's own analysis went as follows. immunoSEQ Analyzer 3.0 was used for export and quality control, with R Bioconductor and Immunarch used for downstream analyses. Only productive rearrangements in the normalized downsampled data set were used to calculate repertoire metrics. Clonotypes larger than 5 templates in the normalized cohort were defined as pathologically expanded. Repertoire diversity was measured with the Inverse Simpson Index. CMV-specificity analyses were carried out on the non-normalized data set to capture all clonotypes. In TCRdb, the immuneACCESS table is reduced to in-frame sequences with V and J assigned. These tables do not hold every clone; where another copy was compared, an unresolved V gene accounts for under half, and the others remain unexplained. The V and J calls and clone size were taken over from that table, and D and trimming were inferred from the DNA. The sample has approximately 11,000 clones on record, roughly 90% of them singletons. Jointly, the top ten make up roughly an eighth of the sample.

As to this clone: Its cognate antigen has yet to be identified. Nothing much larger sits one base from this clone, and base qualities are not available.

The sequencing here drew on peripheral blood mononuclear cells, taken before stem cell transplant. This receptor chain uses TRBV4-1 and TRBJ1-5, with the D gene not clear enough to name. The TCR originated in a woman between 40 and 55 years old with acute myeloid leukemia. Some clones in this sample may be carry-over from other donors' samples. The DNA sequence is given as TGCGCCAGCAGCCAAGATTGGGGTTTTGGTTCGAGCAATCAGCCCCAGCATTTT. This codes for CASSQDWGFGSSNQPQHF.